This T cell receptor (beta chain) was sequenced during a study of graft-versus-host responses after intestinal transplantation. Study background: Anti-thymocyte globulin was used for induction in all recipients, who then took tacrolimus and steroids for approximately 3 years.

Notes on this clone: Its antigen is currently unknown.

Profiling relied on immunoSEQ multiplex PCR, and the TCRdb table lists in-frame clones only, not all of them. The sample includes around 64,000 clones, 90% to 95% seen only once; the top ten take around 0.4%. The CDR3 covers 13 residues. V lost 4 bases, J lost 2 bases, and 10 bases lay in between. CDR1 is SGHRS, CDR2 YFSETQ, per germline. Study results and caveats: Recipient marrow held GvH clones, some first seen in ileum or blood. The highest levels of circulating GvH clones went along with early declines in HvG clones after transplant.

This clonotype originated in a human donor who was the organ donor for an intestinal transplant. Specimen: unstimulated CD4+ T cells sorted from spleen or lymph node cells, collected before transplant. J is TRBJ2-7 and V is TRBV5-1; tentatively, D is TRBD1 or TRBD2 (5 bases each). The CDR3 loop reads CASSTGATYEQYF. In DNA, the CDR3 is TGCGCCAGCAGCACCGGGGCTACCTACGAGCAGTACTTC.